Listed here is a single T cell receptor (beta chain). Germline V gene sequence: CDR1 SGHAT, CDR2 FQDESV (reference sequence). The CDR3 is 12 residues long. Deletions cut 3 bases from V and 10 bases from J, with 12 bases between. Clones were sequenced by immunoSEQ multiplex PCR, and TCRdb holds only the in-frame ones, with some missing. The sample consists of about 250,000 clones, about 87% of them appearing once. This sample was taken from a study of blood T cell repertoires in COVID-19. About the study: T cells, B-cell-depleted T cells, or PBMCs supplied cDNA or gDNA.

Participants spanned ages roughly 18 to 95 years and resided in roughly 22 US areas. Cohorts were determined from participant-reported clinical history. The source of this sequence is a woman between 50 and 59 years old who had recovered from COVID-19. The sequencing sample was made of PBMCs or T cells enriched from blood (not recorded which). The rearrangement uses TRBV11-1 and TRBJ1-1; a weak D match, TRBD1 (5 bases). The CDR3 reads CASSFAGGGAFF. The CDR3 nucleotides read TGTGCCAGCAGCTTCGCAGGCGGGGGAGCTTTCTTT.